Reported below is one T cell receptor (beta chain). It lacks a known antigen. Per-base qualities were not stored, and no clone one base away is much larger. This sample was included in a study of OX40 agonist ivuxolimab in advanced cancers. Some background on the complete study: Ivuxolimab was a fully human IgG2 agonistic monoclonal antibody targeting the costimulatory receptor OX40 (CD134). Intravenous ivuxolimab was administered to patients every 2 weeks at six dose levels: 0.01, 0.1, 0.3, 1.5, 3 and 10 mg/kg. Of the approximately 50 dose-escalation patients, hepatocellular carcinoma was present in roughly 19, melanoma in approximately 15, renal cell carcinoma in 9 and head and neck cancer in 9. The dose-escalation cohort was about 87% male with a mean age of approximately 59 years, ranging from roughly 23 to 85. Prior anti-PD-1, anti-PD-L1 or anti-CTLA-4 therapy was permitted, and checkpoint inhibitors had been received by about 37% of dose-escalation patients. Partial responses were achieved by three dose-escalation patients, of whom one had hepatocellular carcinoma and two had cutaneous melanoma. Peripheral TCRbeta sequencing was intended to test whether TCR sequence diversity was altered and clonal T-cell expansion was caused by ivuxolimab. The monotherapy dose-escalation portion (N ≈ 57 patients) of the phase I ivuxolimab trial is reported in the paper. The paper's findings and limits, for the study overall: On average, CD8+ T cells showed more expanded clones than CD4+ T cells after ivuxolimab. The antigen specificity of the clonally expanded peripheral T cells was not determined. Low levels of normalized T-cell clonal expansion were also seen in some patients who did not respond. At doses of 0.1 to 3.0 mg/kg, clonal expansion of both CD4+ and CD8+ blood T cells was observed from baseline to week 6. In the 0.1-3.0 mg/kg groups, partial responders had among the lowest normalized peripheral clonal expansion, particularly in CD8+ T cells.

Genomic DNA was extracted from sorted cells for sequencing of the TCRbeta CDR3 region. TCRbeta CDR3 regions were sequenced using the immunoSEQ Assay. Imported from immuneACCESS, the table was reduced by TCRdb to in-frame sequences with V and J called. These copies leave out some clones; in studies compared against another copy, an unresolved V gene accounts for under half, and the cause of the remainder is not known. The sample includes more than 65,000 clones, with about 88% observed a single time. Of the sample, around 0.7% is held by the ten largest clones. The CDR3 has 17 amino acids, counting the end cysteine and phenylalanine. Kept here is only the CDR3 DNA, which spans 51 bases and is read in frame from base 1. Patients with a history of autoimmune disease or receiving systemic immunosuppression were excluded from the trial. Peripheral blood for TCR sequencing was drawn from every dose cohort at baseline, at cycle 4 day 1 and at cycle 7 day 1. The samples were drawn from a first-in-human, open-label, multicenter phase I dose-escalation trial of ivuxolimab. Adults with locally advanced or metastatic head and neck squamous cell, hepatocellular, melanoma or renal cell carcinoma were enrolled in the trial. Before TCR sequencing, CD4+ T cells and CD8+ T cells from peripheral blood were sorted into separate populations.

This TCR was sampled from an adult with an advanced solid tumor such as melanoma, head and neck, liver or kidney cancer. The sequencing here drew on CD4+ or CD8+ T cells sorted from blood, taken in a trial of the OX40 agonist ivuxolimab. This receptor chain uses TRBV21-1 and TRBJ2-4; the D call of TRBD2 is as the table states it, not checked on the DNA. TRBV21-1 is flagged as a pseudogene. The sequenced DNA is TGTGCCAGCAGCAAATTCGGACGGGGTGAGGCCAAAAACATTCAGTACTTC. This gives the protein CASSKFGRGEAKNIQYF.